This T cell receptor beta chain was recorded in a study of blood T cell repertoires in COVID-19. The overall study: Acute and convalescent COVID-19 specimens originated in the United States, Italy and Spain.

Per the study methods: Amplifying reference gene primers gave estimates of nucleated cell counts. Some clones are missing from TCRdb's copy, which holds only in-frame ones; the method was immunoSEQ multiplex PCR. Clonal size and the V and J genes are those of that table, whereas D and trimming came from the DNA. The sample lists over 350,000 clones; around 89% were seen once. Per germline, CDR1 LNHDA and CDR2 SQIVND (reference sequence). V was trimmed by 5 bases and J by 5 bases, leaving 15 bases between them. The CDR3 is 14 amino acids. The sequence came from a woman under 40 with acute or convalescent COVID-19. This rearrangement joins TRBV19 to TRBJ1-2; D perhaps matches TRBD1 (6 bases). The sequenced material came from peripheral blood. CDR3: CASSSTGQVYGYTF. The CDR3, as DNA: TGTGCCAGTAGTTCAACAGGGCAAGTTTATGGCTACACCTTC.